Described below is a single TCR beta chain sequence and its context. The same CDR3 can be traced to other DNA sequences in this sample. The sample comes from a study of blood T cell repertoires in COVID-19. Study processing details: The authors estimated nucleated cell counts from reference gene primer amplification. Libraries were prepared by immunoSEQ multiplex PCR; TCRdb keeps only in-frame clonotypes and omits some of them. The V and J calls and clone size are taken from that table; D and trimming were inferred from the DNA. The sample holds 350,000 to 450,000 clones, 70% to 90% seen once. This receptor was identified in a woman between 35 and 50 years old with COVID-19, enrolled during active disease. Source material: peripheral blood.

As DNA, the CDR3 is TGCGCCAGCAGCCCTAGCGGGAGCTCCTACAATGAGCAGTTCTTC. It specifies CASSPSGSSYNEQFF. The chain links TRBV5-1 to TRBJ2-1; 10 nucleotides match TRBD2. V lost 4 bases, J lost 0 bases, and 1 base stayed unmatched. Germline lookup yields CDR1 SGHRS and CDR2 YFSETQ. CDR3 length: 15 amino acids.